This T cell receptor beta chain was sequenced for a study of T cell responses to AZD1222 COVID-19 vaccine (dated by TCRdb to the early 2020s). Concerning the study at large: AZD1222 recipients with second doses at about 4 weeks or about 12 weeks were pooled, because spike-specific TCR depth and breadth did not differ between schedules. A total of more than 230 trial participants underwent TCR sequencing, of whom 200 to 220 received two doses of AZD1222 and about 26 received two doses of the MenACWY control vaccine. Trial participants were enrolled by age into subgroups of 18-55, 56-69 and 70-plus years, and around 140, 26 and 57 TCR-sequenced participants, respectively, were included in these subgroups.

The meaning of the sample's time point label: baseline before first vaccination. The vaccinee samples were drawn from two UK trials, COV001 and COV002, one of which was a single-blind randomized controlled phase 2/3 trial testing AZD1222 (ChAdOx1 nCoV-19) in healthy adults. For TCRbeta chain sequencing, PBMC samples from trial participants were taken at day 0 and at day 28 after the second dose. Turning to this clone: Its antigen specificity is not known. Base qualities are not provided; no much larger clone lies one nucleotide away.

CDR1 and CDR2 were assigned from the germline V gene as SGHTA and FQGNSA. The CDR3 contains 15 residues, cysteine and phenylalanine counted. This entry keeps only the CDR3 DNA: 45 bases, framed from base 1. Relative to germline, V is 1 base shorter and J is 0 bases shorter, with 9 bases between their ends. The CDR3 regions of human TCRbeta chains were analyzed by immunosequencing. On the study's bioinformatics: Repertoire TCRs were matched against a reference library of SARS-CoV-2-specific TCRs generated with the MIRA antigen-specificity platform. Breadth meant the fraction of unique TCRs that were SARS-CoV-2-associated, whereas depth meant the fraction of total T cells that were SARS-CoV-2-associated. Using the MIRA data, each spike-specific TCR was assigned both to the spike region to which the TCR was reactive and to a CD4 or CD8 class. Log10-transformed breadth and depth values were compared by one-way ANOVA with Sidak's multiple comparisons tests. This is the immuneACCESS table as TCRdb keeps it, with only in-frame sequences that have V and J called. A part of the clones is gone; compared with another copy, unresolved V genes explain less than half, and the rest is unexplained. The D gene and trimming were derived from the DNA, and the V and J assignments and clone size from that table. The sample yields about 96,000 clones; roughly nine tenths were counted once. Together, the top ten hold 1.5% to 2% of the sample.

Summary of the overall study and its limitations: Conclusions about previously exposed vaccinees are limited because only five or six AZD1222 recipients were SARS-CoV-2 seropositive at baseline. Participants were mostly white British and included more females than males, and it was suggested by the authors that clonal diversity may have been underestimated. The 56-69-year group was small, and its depth increase did not reach significance, likely because of low power. Epitopes outside the regions mutated in the B.1.351 and B.1.1.7 variants were reportedly recognized by nearly half of the unique spike-specific TCRs. Because no day 14 peak-response samples were available, the repertoires could be characterized only after the peak T cell response. Spike-specific TCR breadth and depth rose significantly after two AZD1222 doses compared with day 0 and with MenACWY recipients. The whole spike protein was spanned by vaccine-associated CD4 TCRs, and dominant responses were seen in regions 160-218 and 743-854.

Here the chain combines TRBV7-2 and TRBJ1-1, and TRBD1 may be the D gene, going by 5 matching bases. The input for sequencing was peripheral blood, taken on day 0 of AZD1222 vaccination. The receptor was derived from an adult in good health. Here is the DNA: TGTGCCAGCAGCTTAGGGGGCGTCGTGAACACTGAAGCTTTCTTT. The translation is CASSLGGVVNTEAFF.